The 24 T cell receptor beta chains given below trace back to one sample, sequenced in a study of a mutant IDH1 vaccine in newly diagnosed glioma. Sequenced by immunoSEQ multiplex PCR; TCRdb stores in-frame clones only, minus some. In the table there are about 82,000 clones, 75% to 85% of which are singletons. Their antigens are not known. Time point here: week 23, last vaccination. It was 300 ug of mutant IDH1 20-mer peptide that made up each vaccine dose, given with topical imiquimod. The source was PBMCs, collected from a glioma patient whose treatment included an IDH1 peptide vaccine. The receptors were sampled from a man aged 25 to 40 with glioma. Some clones in this sample may be carry-over from other donors' samples.

This clone was observed a few times. J is TRBJ2-7 and V is TRBV28, with D possibly being TRBD2 (5 bases). The CDR3 has 13 residues. Germline V lookup: CDR1 MDHEN, CDR2 SYDVKM. V was pared by 5 bases and J by 4 bases, with 12 bases between. CDR3 nucleotide sequence: TGTGCCAGCAGTCCAGGACTTCAATACGAGCAGTACTTC. It yields the protein CASSPGLQYEQYF.

The chain recombines TRBV28 with TRBJ2-7; TRBD1 matches at 7 bases. V gave up 3 bases and J gave up 4 bases; unmatched junction bases: 0. This CDR3 is built from 12 residues. The germline gives CDR1 MDHEN, CDR2 SYDVKM. Here the CDR3 DNA reads TGTGCCAGCAGTTTGACAGGGTACGAGCAGTACTTC. It is translated as CASSLTGYEQYF.

The rearrangement joins TRBV4-1 to TRBJ2-7; D gene uncertain. Germline CDR1 is MGHRA and CDR2 is YSYEKL. CDR3 length: 15 residues. V was clipped by 4 bases and J by 0 bases, with 13 bases between them. CDR3 sequence: CASSLSVLSSYEQYF. As DNA, the CDR3 is TGCGCCAGCAGCCTATCCGTCCTGAGCTCCTACGAGCAGTACTTC.

The chain links TRBV11-3 to TRBJ2-2, with D possibly matching TRBD1 (6 bases). The CDR3 has 13 amino acids. Trimming pared 5 bases from V and 11 bases from J, leaving 15 bases between. Germline loops: CDR1 SGHNT, CDR2 YENEEA. CDR3 amino acids: CASSPLQGGELFF. The CDR3 DNA reads TGTGCCAGCAGCCCCTTACAGGGTGGAGAGCTGTTTTTT.

The DNA of the CDR3 is TGTGCCAGCAGCTTAGGACACAGGGACCCCATTGAAGCTTTCTTT. It specifies CASSLGHRDPIEAFF. The J gene is TRBJ1-1, the V gene TRBV7-2; perhaps TRBD1 as D (6 bases). V lost 1 base, J lost 7 bases, and 16 bases lay in between. Germline-derived CDR1 and CDR2 are SGHTA and FQGNSA. The CDR3 extends over 15 amino acids.

The chain links TRBV2 to TRBJ2-5; TRBD2 matches at 7 bases. This CDR3 is 12 amino acids long. Germline CDR1 and CDR2: SNHLY and FYNNEI. V was pared by 7 bases and J by 4 bases, with 3 bases of the junction left unmatched. The CDR3 nucleotides read TGTGCCAGCAAGCGGGATGGAGAGACCCAGTACTTC. It is translated as CASKRDGETQYF.

This clone was counted only a few times. The gene calls are TRBV2 and TRBJ2-7; 9 nucleotides line up with TRBD1. Germline-derived CDR1 and CDR2 are SNHLY and FYNNEI. This CDR3 region has 11 residues. The trim removed 6 bases at V and 7 bases at J, leaving 1 base unmatched. The CDR3 here is CASRGTGEQYF. For the CDR3, the DNA is TGTGCCAGCAGAGGGACAGGGGAGCAGTACTTC.

This clone has just one count. The chain joins TRBV6-1 to TRBJ2-5; D is uncertain. Germline CDR1 and CDR2: MNHNS and SASEGT. The CDR3 loop spans 13 amino acids. V was cut by 3 bases and J by 7 bases, with 12 bases left in between. The CDR3 bases are TGTGCCAGCAGTGAGGGCCGTCGAGGGACCCAGTACTTC. This codes for CASSEGRRGTQYF.

This clone was seen once. The V and J genes are TRBV25-1 and TRBJ2-2, with D unclear. Per germline, CDR1 MGHDK and CDR2 SYGVNS. Trimming left V 3 bases short and J 0 bases short, with 11 bases between. The CDR3 loop spans 16 amino acids. This CDR3 reads CASSDFAGSNTGELFF. CDR3 DNA sequence: TGTGCCAGCAGTGATTTTGCTGGGTCGAACACCGGGGAGCTGTTTTTT.

The chain couples TRBV28 to TRBJ2-5, with D unresolved. The V and J ends lost 3 bases and 5 bases respectively, with 19 bases between them. Germline-derived CDR1 and CDR2 are MDHEN and SYDVKM. The CDR3 covers 16 residues. The DNA for the CDR3 is TGTGCCAGCAGTTTCATCGTCGGACGGTTAAGGGAGACCCAGTACTTC. Translated, it gives CASSFIVGRLRETQYF.

This chain links TRBV2 with TRBJ1-5; D uncertain. The germline V gene has CDR1 SNHLY and CDR2 FYNNEI. The length of the CDR3 is 13 residues. The ends were cut back, 1 base at V and 5 bases at J, with 6 bases in the middle. The CDR3 bases are TGTGCCAGCAGTGAAGACGGGCATCAGCCCCAGCATTTT. The encoded protein is CASSEDGHQPQHF.

The J gene is TRBJ2-3, the V gene TRBV27, with 8 nucleotides matching TRBD2. Germline trimming cut 1 base from V and 3 bases from J; bases unmatched to any gene: 9. Looked up from germline, CDR1 is MNHEY and CDR2 is SMNVEV (reference sequence). There are 17 residues in the CDR3. DNA of the CDR3: TGTGCCAGCAGTTTATATGGGCCGGGAGGGGAGACAGATACGCAGTATTTT. This encodes CASSLYGPGGETDTQYF.

The chain carries TRBV6-1 and TRBJ1-1; D ambiguous. The CDR3 contains 10 residues. Germline-derived CDR1 and CDR2 are MNHNS and SASEGT. Trimming pared 7 bases from V and 9 bases from J, leaving 9 bases between. The CDR3 DNA reads as TGTGCCAGCATTCGGGCTAAAGCTTTCTTT. Amino acids: CASIRAKAFF.

V gene TRBV6-6 combines with J gene TRBJ2-5; D call uncertain. Matching the DNA end better, TRBJ2-7 makes the J call doubtful. This CDR3 comprises 13 residues. Germline V gene lookup returns CDR1 MNHNY and CDR2 SVGAGI (reference sequence). CDR3 coding DNA: TGTGCCAGCAGCCACAACCCAAGCTACGAGCAGTACTTC. Protein: CASSHNPSYEQYF.

This clone was counted between two and nine times. This chain uses TRBV4-1 with TRBJ1-5, with D unclear. Trimming cost V 0 bases and J 5 bases, with 11 bases left between them. Germline CDR1 reads MGHRA; CDR2 reads YSYEKL. The CDR3 extends over 15 amino acids. The CDR3 DNA is TGCGCCAGCAGCCAAGACGGTTCGGTTTATCAGCCCCAGCATTTT. Amino acid sequence: CASSQDGSVYQPQHF.

V and J are TRBV5-8 and TRBJ1-4; 7 bases are a match to TRBD1. CDR3 length equals 15 residues. Trimming at V came to 4 bases and at J to 3 bases, leaving 6 bases not matched to a gene. CDR1 and CDR2 from the germline V gene are SGHTS and YDEGEE. CDR3 nucleotides: TGTGCCAGCAGCCCCAAGGACAGGTCTAATGAAAAACTGTTTTTT. As protein: CASSPKDRSNEKLFF.

About this clone: Distinct nucleotide sequences in the sample also encode this CDR3. V is TRBV20-1 and J is TRBJ2-3; D is uncertain. The CDR3 has 11 amino acids. V lost 3 bases and J 5 bases, leaving 6 bases between the germline ends. Germline lookup yields CDR1 DFQATT and CDR2 SNEGSKA (reference sequence). In DNA form, the CDR3 reads TGCAGTGCTAGGAAAGAAGATACGCAGTATTTT. It is translated as CSARKEDTQYF.

CDR3 region: CASSSLAASYEQYF. CDR3 sequence (DNA): TGTGCCAGCAGTTCCCTAGCGGCCTCCTACGAGCAGTACTTC. V and J are TRBV11-2 and TRBJ2-7; the match to TRBD2 covers 7 bases. The CDR3 is 14 residues long. V lost 6 bases, J lost 0 bases, and 5 bases stayed unmatched. Germline CDR1 SGHAT, CDR2 FQNNGV. Together with reference TRBV11-2 and TRBJ2-7, the CDR3 gives the full variable domain: EAGVAQSPRYKIIEKRQSVAFWCNPISGHATLYWYQQILGQGPKLLIQFQNNGVVDDSQLPKDRFSAERLKGVDSTLKIQPAKLEDSAVYLCASSSLAASYEQYFGPGTRLTVT.

V and J are TRBV9 and TRBJ2-3; 10 bases line up with TRBD2. CDR3 length equals 14 residues. CDR1 SGDLS and CDR2 YYNGEE come from the germline V gene. V lost 4 bases, J lost 4 bases, and 3 bases stayed unmatched. DNA of the CDR3: TGTGCCAGCAGCAATCTAGCGGGGGCAGATACGCAGTATTTT. Amino acids: CASSNLAGADTQYF.

On this clone itself: The same CDR3 arises from other DNA sequences in this sample as well. The V call is TRBV7-2, the J call TRBJ2-7; D unclear. V was shortened by 5 bases and J by 0 bases, with 2 bases between the two germline ends. The germline V gene has CDR1 SGHTA and CDR2 FQGNSA. The CDR3 covers 11 residues. CDR3 amino acids: CASSLSYEQYF. The CDR3 DNA is TGTGCCAGCAGCCTCTCCTACGAGCAGTACTTC.

The chain joins TRBV6-4 to TRBJ2-7, with D maybe TRBD2 (5 bases). The CDR3 sequence is 15 residues long. The germline V gene has CDR1 MRHNA and CDR2 SNTAGT. V gave up 6 bases and J gave up 0 bases, with 15 bases separating them. The CDR3 bases are TGTGCCAGCAGGTCGTGGGCGGGTTACTCCTACGAGCAGTACTTC. This codes for CASRSWAGYSYEQYF.

The rearrangement joins TRBV28 to TRBJ1-5; D perhaps matches TRBD1 (5 bases). The germline V and J ends were trimmed by 2 bases and 6 bases, with 17 bases remaining between them. The CDR3 extends over 16 amino acids. Germline CDR1 MDHEN, CDR2 SYDVKM. Written as DNA, the CDR3 is TGTGCCAGCAGTTTAACCGGGGCAGGGAGGAGTCAGCCCCAGCATTTT. Its protein product is CASSLTGAGRSQPQHF.

This clone has only one observation. V is TRBV2 and J is TRBJ1-5; D is undetermined. Trimming took off 4 bases at V and 5 bases at J, with 12 bases between the two ends. The CDR3 covers 14 residues. Germline V lookup: CDR1 SNHLY, CDR2 FYNNEI. CDR3 in amino acids: CASSAFNRDQPQHF. The CDR3, as DNA: TGTGCCAGCAGTGCATTCAACCGGGATCAGCCCCAGCATTTT.

This chain links TRBV27 with TRBJ2-7, with TRBD1 as a possible D gene (6 bases). The germline V and J ends were trimmed by 6 bases and 6 bases, with 24 bases remaining between them. CDR1 MNHEY and CDR2 SMNVEV come from the germline V gene (reference sequence). CDR3 length equals 16 residues. The CDR3 spells CASRKGVTLTASEQYF. CDR3 bases: TGTGCCAGCAGAAAGGGGGTAACTCTAACCGCCAGCGAGCAGTACTTC.